The 9 T cell receptor beta chains below come from one sample, sequenced in a study of T-cell memory formation after mild COVID-19. TCRdb recomputed calls from the 5' RACE reads with MiXCR, one row per CDR3 protein. Among about 100,000 distinct CDR3 sequences, around 10% were seen once, and the ten largest hold 40%. The sequencing input was PBMCs or a T cell subset sorted from them (not recorded which). These receptors all come from a man between 18 and 29 years old who had mild COVID-19 (a few samples of this study predate the infection). Cell type and time point are not known.

With regard to this clonotype: Germline is not matched at one junction end, which may reflect a read error. V gene TRBV27 combines with J gene TRBJ2-5, with TRBD2 matching over 11 bases. Germline CDR1 MNHEY, CDR2 SMNVEV (reference sequence). The CDR3 extends over 15 amino acids. Here the CDR3 DNA reads TGTGCCAGCAGTTTCGGAACTAGCGGGAGAGAGATCCAGTACTTC. Translated, it gives CASSFGTSGREIQYF.

The gene calls are TRBV28 and TRBJ2-3; D is unclear. The germline CDR1 and CDR2 sequences are MDHEN and SYDVKM. V dropped 7 bases and J dropped 0 bases, with 14 bases sitting between them. The CDR3 covers 15 residues. The CDR3 DNA reads as TGTGCCAGCATCCTAGGTTGGGCTAGCACAGATACGCAGTATTTT. Protein product: CASILGWASTDTQYF.

The chain couples TRBV6-6 to TRBJ2-1; 12 bases match TRBD2. Germline CDR1 and CDR2: MNHNY and SVGAGI (reference sequence). The CDR3 consists of 14 residues. V dropped 6 bases and J dropped 6; count of bases not matched to a gene: 3. The CDR3 region is CASRPSGRANEQFF. The CDR3 DNA follows: TGTGCCAGCAGACCTAGCGGGAGGGCCAATGAGCAGTTCTTC.

The rearrangement joins TRBV7-9 to TRBJ1-1; a possible D gene is TRBD1 (5 bases). This CDR3 is 12 amino acids long. In germline, CDR1 is SEHNR, CDR2 FQNEAQ (reference sequence). Between the trimmed V and J ends, which lost 1 base and 6 bases, there was a span of 6 bases. CDR3 sequence (DNA): TGTGCCAGCAGCTTAGACAGGTCTGAAGCTTTCTTT. It translates to CASSLDRSEAFF. Based on the CDR3 plus reference TRBV7-9 and TRBJ1-1, the full variable domain is DTGVSQNPRHKITKRGQNVTFRCDPISEHNRLYWYRQTLGQGPEFLTYFQNEAQLEKSRLLSDRFSAERPKGSFSTLEIQRTEQGDSAMYLCASSLDRSEAFFGQGTRLTVV.

This sequence joins TRBV6-5 and TRBJ2-5; 11 bases line up with TRBD2. The trim removed 4 bases at V and 0 bases at J, leaving 1 base unmatched. CDR1 MNHEY and CDR2 SVGAGI come from the germline V gene. CDR3 length equals 15 residues. The CDR3 DNA reads as TGTGCCAGCAGTTCTAGCGGGGGGAACCAAGAGACCCAGTACTTC. Protein: CASSSSGGNQETQYF.

This clonotype occurred a few times. J is TRBJ2-7 and V is TRBV20-1, with unresolved D. Germline assignment: CDR1 DFQATT and CDR2 SNEGSKA (reference sequence). V lost 7 bases and J 0 bases, leaving 10 bases between the germline ends. This CDR3 has 12 amino acids. CDR3 DNA sequence: TGCAGTGTGGCGGCGAGCTCCTACGAGCAGTACTTC. It yields the protein CSVAASSYEQYF.

V and J are TRBV28 and TRBJ2-7; D is possibly TRBD1 (5 bases). Trimming shortened V by 2 bases and J by 8 bases, and 7 bases separated the two germline ends. Germline assignment: CDR1 MDHEN and CDR2 SYDVKM. There are 11 residues in the CDR3. This CDR3 reads CASSLGAQQYV. The CDR3 nucleotides read TGTGCCAGCAGTTTAGGGGCCCAGCAGTACGTC.

This clonotype was found many times. V usage is TRBV7-8 and J usage is TRBJ1-1, with 9 bases identical to TRBD1. Germline CDR1 SGHVS, CDR2 FQNEAQ. The CDR3 sequence is 15 residues long. V gave up 0 bases and J gave up 7 bases; unmatched junction bases: 6. CDR3: CASSLAATGGSEAFF. DNA of the CDR3: TGTGCCAGCAGCTTAGCCGCAACAGGGGGCAGTGAAGCTTTCTTT. Drawing the rest from reference TRBV7-8 and TRBJ1-1, the complete variable domain is GAGVSQSPRYKVAKRGQDVALRCDPISGHVSLFWYQQALGQGPEFLTYFQNEAQLDKSGLPSDRFFAERPEGSVSTLKIQRTQQEDSAVYLCASSLAATGGSEAFFGQGTRLTVV.

The sample holds a few counts of this clonotype. The rearrangement uses TRBV15 and TRBJ2-2; tentatively, D is TRBD1 (5 bases). The CDR3 runs 17 residues. The germline V and J ends were trimmed by 0 bases and 4 bases, with 15 bases remaining between them. Germline CDR1 LNHNV, CDR2 YYDKDF (reference sequence). CDR3 in DNA: TGTGCCACCAGCAGAGATATGGGCCAGGGCGGCACCGGGGAGCTGTTTTTT. The encoded protein is CATSRDMGQGGTGELFF.